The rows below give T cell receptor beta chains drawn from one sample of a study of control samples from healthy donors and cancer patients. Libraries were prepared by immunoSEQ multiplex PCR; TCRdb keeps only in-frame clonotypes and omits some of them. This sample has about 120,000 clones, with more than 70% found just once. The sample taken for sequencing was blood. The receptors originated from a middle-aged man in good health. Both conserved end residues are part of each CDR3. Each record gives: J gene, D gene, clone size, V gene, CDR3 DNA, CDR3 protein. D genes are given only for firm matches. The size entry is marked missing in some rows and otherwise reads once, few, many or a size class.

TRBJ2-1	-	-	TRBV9	TGTGCCAGCAGCGTAGCGGGGGAAGCCTACAATGAGCAGTTCTTC	CASSVAGEAYNEQFF
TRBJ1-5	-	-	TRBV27	TGTGCCAGCTCTTGGGGTAGGGGAGGTAATCAGCCCCAGCATTTT	CASSWGRGGNQPQHF
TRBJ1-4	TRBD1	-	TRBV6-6	TGTGCCAGCATCCAACAGGGGGTGGGCGAAAAACTGTTTTTT	CASIQQGVGEKLFF
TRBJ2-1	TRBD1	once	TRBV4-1	TGCGCCAGCAGCCAAGGAGGACAGGGCCGAAATGAGCAGTTCTTC	CASSQGGQGRNEQFF
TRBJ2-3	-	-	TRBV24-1	TGTGCCACCAGACCCCGGGACCGACCCACAGATACGCAGTATTTT	CATRPRDRPTDTQYF
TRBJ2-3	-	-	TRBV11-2	TGTGCCAGCAGCTCGGACGGGTGGGGGAGGCAGTCAGATACGCAGTATTTT	CASSSDGWGRQSDTQYF
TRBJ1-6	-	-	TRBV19	TGTGCCAGTAGCCCCCCGAGGTCACCCCTCCACTTT	CASSPPRSPLHF
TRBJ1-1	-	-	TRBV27	TGTGCCGGCGTCCCAGGGTTAGGGAACACTGAAGCTTTCTTT	CAGVPGLGNTEAFF
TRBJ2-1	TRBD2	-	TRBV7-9	TGTGCCAGCAGCTTAGGGGCGGGGGGGTTATACAATGAGCAGTTCTTC	CASSLGAGGLYNEQFF
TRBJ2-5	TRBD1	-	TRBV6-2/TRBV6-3	TGTGCCAGCAGTGACAGACAGGGGGCCGGAGAGACCCAGTACTTC	CASSDRQGAGETQYF
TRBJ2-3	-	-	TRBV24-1	TGTGCCACCAGTGACAGGGATACTAGCACAGATACGCAGTATTTT	CATSDRDTSTDTQYF
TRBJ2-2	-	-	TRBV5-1	TGCGCCAGCAGGGACAGAACGAACACCGGGGAGCTGTTTTTT	CASRDRTNTGELFF
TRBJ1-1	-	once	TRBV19	TGTGCCAGTAGTTGGACGGGGGGCGTTGTTGAAGCTTTCTTT	CASSWTGGVVEAFF
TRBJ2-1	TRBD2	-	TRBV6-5	TGTGCCAGCAGTCCGGGACTAGCGTGGGTTTATGAGCAGTTCTTC	CASSPGLAWVYEQFF
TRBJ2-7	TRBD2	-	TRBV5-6	TGTGCCAGCAGCTGGATGACTAGCGGGGCTAACGAGCAGTACTTC	CASSWMTSGANEQYF
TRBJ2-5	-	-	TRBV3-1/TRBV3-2	TGTGCCAGCAGCGCTAGGAAAGAGACCCAGTACTTC	CASSARKETQYF
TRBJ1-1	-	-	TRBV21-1	TGTGCCAGCAGCAAAGCGCGAGCAGAGAACACTGAAGCTTTCTTT	CASSKARAENTEAFF
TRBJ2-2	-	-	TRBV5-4	TGTGCCAGCAGCCGATTTGAGGTTCCGGGGGAGCTGTTTTTT	CASSRFEVPGELFF
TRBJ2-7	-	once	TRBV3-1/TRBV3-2	TGTGCCAGCAGCCATGGTCGGTGGGAGCAGTACTTC	CASSHGRWEQYF
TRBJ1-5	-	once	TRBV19	TGTGCCAGTAGTGCCAGCCAGGGGAATAGCAATCAGCCCCAGCATTTT	CASSASQGNSNQPQHF
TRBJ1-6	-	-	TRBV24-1	TGTGCCACCAGTGACCGTGACCGTTTCGACCCCGTAAATTCACCCCTCCACTTT	CATSDRDRFDPVNSPLHF
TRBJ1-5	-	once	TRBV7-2	TGTGCCAGCAGCTTAGTGTTTAATCAGCCCCAGCATTTT	CASSLVFNQPQHF
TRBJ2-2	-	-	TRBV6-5	TGTGCCAGCAGTTACTCTCGAACCGGGGAGCTGTTTTTT	CASSYSRTGELFF
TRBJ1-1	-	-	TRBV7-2	TGTGCCAGCAGCTTCGTGACAGGGAACACTGAAGCTTTCTTT	CASSFVTGNTEAFF
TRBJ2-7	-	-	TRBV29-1	TGCAGCGTTGCTGGGCTCCACTACGAGCAGTACTTC	CSVAGLHYEQYF
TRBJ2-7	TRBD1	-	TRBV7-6	TGTGCCAGCAGCTTAACAGGGGGCCTGAGCTCCTACGAGCAGTACTTC	CASSLTGGLSSYEQYF
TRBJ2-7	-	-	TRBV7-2	TGTGCCAGCAGTCCAGGGATTAGCTCCTACGAGCAGTACTTC	CASSPGISSYEQYF